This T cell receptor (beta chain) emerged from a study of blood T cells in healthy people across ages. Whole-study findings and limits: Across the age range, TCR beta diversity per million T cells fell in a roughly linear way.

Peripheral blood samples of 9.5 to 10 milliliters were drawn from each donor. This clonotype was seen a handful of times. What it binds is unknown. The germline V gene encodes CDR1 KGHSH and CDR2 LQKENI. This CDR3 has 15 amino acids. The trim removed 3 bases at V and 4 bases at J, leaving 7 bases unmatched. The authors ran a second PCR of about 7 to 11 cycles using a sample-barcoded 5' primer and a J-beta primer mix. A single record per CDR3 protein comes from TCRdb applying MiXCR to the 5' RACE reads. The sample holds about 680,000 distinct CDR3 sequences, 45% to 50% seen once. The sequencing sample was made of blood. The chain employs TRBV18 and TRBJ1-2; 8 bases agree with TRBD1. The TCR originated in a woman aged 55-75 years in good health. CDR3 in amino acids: CASSPSGQGVYGYTF. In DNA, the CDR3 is TGTGCCAGCTCACCTTCAGGACAGGGTGTCTATGGCTACACCTTC.